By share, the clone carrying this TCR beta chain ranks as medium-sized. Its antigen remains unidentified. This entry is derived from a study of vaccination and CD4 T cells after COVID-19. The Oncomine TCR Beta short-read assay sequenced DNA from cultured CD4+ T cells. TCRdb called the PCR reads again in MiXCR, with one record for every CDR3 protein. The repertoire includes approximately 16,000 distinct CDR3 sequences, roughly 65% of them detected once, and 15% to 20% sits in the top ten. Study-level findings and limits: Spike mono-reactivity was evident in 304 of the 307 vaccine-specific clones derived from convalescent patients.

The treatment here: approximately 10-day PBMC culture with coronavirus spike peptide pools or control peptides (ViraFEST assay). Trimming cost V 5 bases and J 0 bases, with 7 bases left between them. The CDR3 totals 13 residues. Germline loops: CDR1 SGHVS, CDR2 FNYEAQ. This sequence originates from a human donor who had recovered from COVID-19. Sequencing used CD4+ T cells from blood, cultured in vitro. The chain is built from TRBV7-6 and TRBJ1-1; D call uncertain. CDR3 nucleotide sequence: TGTGCCAGCAGCGCAGATCTGAACACTGAAGCTTTCTTT. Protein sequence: CASSADLNTEAFF.